This entry lists 9 T cell receptor beta chains sequenced from one sample in a study of beta chain features in type 1 diabetes. Study conclusions and caveats: Moderately but significantly shorter TCRB CDR3s were found in Type 1 diabetes patients in all four CD4+ subsets.

No antigen has been identified for these receptors. Sequenced material consisted of expressed TCRB transcripts (all of the isolated RNA was reverse transcribed). TCRdb's table, derived via immunoSEQ multiplex PCR, lists solely in-frame clones and lacks some. Of under 850,000 clones listed, roughly an eighth were seen once; the top ten hold around 0.022%. The sequencing input was naive CD4+ T cells from blood. The receptors shown here come from a man aged 18 to 29 with type 1 diabetes.

The chain couples TRBV2 to TRBJ1-3; TRBD1 matches 7 bases. J lost 8 bases, V lost 8 bases, and 9 bases had no gene match. The CDR3 is made up of 13 amino acids. Germline values: CDR1 SNHLY, CDR2 FYNNEI. CDR3 in amino acids: CASGKDRDDTIYF. The CDR3 nucleotides read TGTGCCAGCGGGAAAGACAGGGACGACACCATATATTTT. Full variable domain (outside the CDR3, taken from reference TRBV2 and TRBJ1-3): EPEVTQTPSHQVTQMGQEVILRCVPISNHLYFYWYRQILGQKVEFLVSFYNNEISEKSEIFDDQFSVERPDGSNFTLKIRSTKLEDSAMYFCASGKDRDDTIYFGEGSWLTVV.

This chain uses TRBV25-1 with TRBJ1-2; D gene unclear. The CDR3 sequence is 13 residues long. The ends were cut back, 1 base at V and 4 bases at J, with 7 bases in the middle. Germline V CDR1 and CDR2: MGHDK, SYGVNS. CDR3 DNA sequence: TGTGCCAGCAGTGAATGGGCAGCCTATGGCTACACCTTC. Protein: CASSEWAAYGYTF.

A few counts support this clone. The V call is TRBV10-3, the J call TRBJ1-1, with 7 nucleotides matching TRBD1. V lost 5 bases to trimming and J lost 4 bases; unmatched junction nucleotides: 10. The CDR3 is 15 residues long. Germline lookup yields CDR1 ENHRY and CDR2 SYGVKD. In DNA form, the CDR3 reads TGTGCCATCAGTCCACAGGGGCCTTTCGGCACTGAAGCTTTCTTT. This translates into CAISPQGPFGTEAFF.

This chain joins TRBV6-5 and TRBJ1-1, with D hard to call. V lost 8 bases and J lost 1, with 8 bases in between. The CDR3 extends over 12 amino acids. CDR1 is MNHEY and CDR2 is SVGAGI in the germline V gene. Here the CDR3 reads CASGHQNTEAFF. The CDR3 region has the DNA TGTGCCAGCGGTCACCAGAACACTGAAGCTTTCTTT.

The gene calls are TRBV11-3 and TRBJ2-1; a possible D gene is TRBD2 (6 bases). Per germline, CDR1 SGHNT and CDR2 YENEEA. V gave up 4 bases and J gave up 15 bases, with 37 bases separating them. The CDR3 consists of 19 residues. The CDR3 nucleotides read TGTGCCAGCAGCTCGCCCCCGGCTCCCCGGGACTCACTCATGGGACCGAGGTTCTTC. Translated, it gives CASSSPPAPRDSLMGPRFF.

This clone turned up a few times. The chain is built from TRBV27 and TRBJ2-7, with 7 bases matching TRBD2. V lost 10 bases and J lost 6; bases outside the gene matches: 18. This CDR3 region has 15 residues. Per germline, CDR1 MNHEY and CDR2 SMNVEV (reference sequence). The CDR3 region has the DNA TGTGCCACCCACACCTCGGGACTCCCGGGGGGCGAGCAGTACTTC. Translating gives CATHTSGLPGGEQYF.

Many counts were recorded for this clone. The V call is TRBV19, the J call TRBJ2-1, with no clear D. V lost 3 bases and J 4 bases, leaving 1 base between the germline ends. CDR3 size: 11 residues. Germline V CDR1 and CDR2: LNHDA, SQIVND (reference sequence). CDR3 region: CASSMYNEQFF. The DNA for the CDR3 is TGTGCCAGTAGTATGTACAATGAGCAGTTCTTC.

This rearrangement joins TRBV4-1 to TRBJ2-5; D may be TRBD1 (6 bases). The V gene lost 4 bases and the J gene lost 2 bases, with 11 bases spanning the gap. This CDR3 spans 14 amino acids. Germline assignment: CDR1 MGHRA and CDR2 YSYEKL. The CDR3 is CASSPDRPQETQYF. CDR3 nucleotides: TGCGCCAGCAGCCCGGACAGACCTCAAGAGACCCAGTACTTC.

This clone has just a few counts. V usage is TRBV14 and J usage is TRBJ2-1; 7 bases agree with TRBD2. The V and J ends lost 1 base and 7 bases, in that order; junction bases with no gene match: 4. CDR3 length: 14 amino acids. From germline, CDR1 is SGHDN and CDR2 FVKESK. The CDR3 DNA reads as TGTGCCAGCAGCCAAGCCTGGGGGGGGAATGAGCAGTTCTTC. Amino acids: CASSQAWGGNEQFF.